This T cell receptor beta chain came from a study of T cell repertoires in cytomegalovirus infection. Study results and caveats: Using cumulative public TCR beta family frequency, the authors identified those who carried CMV together with the relevant HLA.

TCRdb re-called the reads with MiXCR, one entry per CDR3 protein. Among fewer than 700,000 distinct CDR3 sequences listed, approximately 25% were seen once. This clonotype has a count of ten or more. Its target is unknown. Sequenced sample: CD8+ T cells from PBMCs. The source of this sequence is a human donor in good health (CMV status not recorded). Some clones in this sample may be carry-over from other donors' samples.

The CDR3 here is CASRFVGTQDSPLHF. Here the CDR3 DNA reads TGTGCCAGCAGATTCGTCGGGACTCAGGATTCACCCCTCCACTTT. The chain uses TRBV6-6 and TRBJ1-6; the D gene is possibly TRBD1 (5 bases). The CDR3 contains 15 residues. The germline gives CDR1 MNHNY, CDR2 SVGAGI (reference sequence). V shed 6 bases and J shed 8 bases, with 17 bases lying between them.